The rows below give T cell receptor beta chains drawn from one sample of a study of shared clonotypes between healthy human individuals. TCRdb keeps only in-frame clones here, not all; method: immunoSEQ multiplex PCR. Here the sample spans 550,000 to 700,000 clones, less than 80% being singletons. The specimen was memory CD4+ T cells sorted from blood. The receptors were gathered from a woman in her thirties in good health. Each CDR3 is given with its conserved first and last residue. The order of the fields is J gene, D gene, V gene, clone size, CDR3 protein, CDR3 DNA. D genes are given only for firm matches. Part of the rows lack a size; the others show once, few, many or a class for expanded clones.

TRBJ2-4 NA TRBV2 many CASSERLGQANIQYF TGTGCCAGCAGTGAACGGTTAGGGCAGGCGAACATTCAGTACTTC
TRBJ2-3 NA TRBV2 NA CASRAGTDTQYF TGTGCCAGCAGGGCGGGCACAGATACGCAGTATTTT
TRBJ1-2 NA TRBV29-1 NA CSVVQSNYGYTF TGCAGCGTTGTACAGTCTAACTATGGCTACACCTTC
TRBJ2-7 NA TRBV29-1 NA CSVVRDYEQYF TGCAGCGTTGTCAGGGACTACGAGCAGTACTTC
TRBJ1-5 NA TRBV19 few CASSITGYGRQPQHF TGTGCCAGTAGTATAACTGGGTATGGTAGGCAGCCCCAGCATTTT
TRBJ2-7 TRBD1 TRBV6-5 NA CASSSDRAYEQYF TGTGCCAGCAGTTCGGACAGGGCCTACGAGCAGTACTTC
TRBJ2-2 NA TRBV4-2 few CASSQAAGGNTGELFF TGTGCCAGCAGCCAAGCCGCCGGAGGGAACACCGGGGAGCTGTTTTTT
TRBJ1-5 TRBD1 TRBV4-1 NA CASSLGQGEGRSNQPQHF TGCGCCAGCAGCCTTGGACAGGGCGAGGGAAGAAGCAATCAGCCCCAGCATTTT
TRBJ2-1 NA TRBV5-4 NA CASSLEGTSAYNEQFF TGTGCCAGCAGCTTGGAAGGGACGTCTGCCTACAATGAGCAGTTCTTC
TRBJ2-3 NA TRBV29-1 NA CSVATSTDTQYF TGCAGCGTTGCAACTAGCACAGATACGCAGTATTTT
TRBJ1-3 NA TRBV5-1 NA CASSLTGNSGNTIYF TGCGCCAGCAGCTTGACAGGGAACTCTGGAAACACCATATATTTT
TRBJ1-3 NA TRBV5-1 NA CASTQGSGNTIYF TGCGCCAGCACCCAAGGATCCGGAAACACCATATATTTT
TRBJ2-1 NA TRBV5-6 few CASSLALGKQFF TGTGCCAGCAGCTTGGCCCTGGGAAAGCAGTTCTTC
TRBJ1-2 NA TRBV9 NA CASSAWDQPLYGYTF TGTGCCAGCAGCGCGTGGGACCAGCCCCTGTATGGCTACACCTTC
TRBJ1-5 NA TRBV28 NA CASSLGQSRQPQHF TGTGCCAGCAGTTTAGGACAGTCGCGCCAGCCCCAGCATTTT
TRBJ2-5 TRBD2 TRBV5-6 NA CASRGGLAGSQETQYF TGTGCCAGCAGAGGGGGACTAGCGGGATCACAAGAGACCCAGTACTTC
TRBJ1-2 NA TRBV6-5 few CASRRDSVYGYTF TGTGCCAGCAGGAGAGACAGCGTCTATGGCTACACCTTC
TRBJ1-4 NA TRBV18 once CASSLGISEKLFF TGTGCCAGCTCATTGGGAATTAGTGAAAAACTGTTTTTT
TRBJ2-5 NA TRBV7-8 once CASSIGVQETQYF TGTGCCAGCAGCATTGGAGTTCAAGAGACCCAGTACTTC
TRBJ2-7 NA TRBV7-9 NA CASSSPRSPYEQYF TGTGCCAGCAGCTCCCCCCGGAGTCCCTACGAGCAGTACTTC
TRBJ1-5 TRBD1 TRBV6-9 NA CASSYGDRNQPQHF TGTGCCAGCAGTTACGGGGACAGAAATCAGCCCCAGCATTTT
TRBJ1-4 NA TRBV30 NA CAWSPAALRAEKLFF TGTGCCTGGAGTCCAGCGGCCCTACGGGCTGAAAAACTGTTTTTT
TRBJ2-7 TRBD1 TRBV27 NA CASSLSIKDRGSSYEQYF TGTGCCAGCAGTTTATCGATAAAGGACAGGGGCTCTTCCTACGAGCAGTACTTC
TRBJ2-2 TRBD2 TRBV6-1 once CASRGGLARTGELFF TGTGCCAGCAGGGGGGGACTAGCGAGGACCGGGGAGCTGTTTTTT
TRBJ2-5 NA TRBV7-9 NA CASSLSGGETQYF TGTGCCAGCAGCTTAAGTGGTGGGGAGACCCAGTACTTC
TRBJ2-2 NA TRBV29-1 NA CSVIGNTGELFF TGCAGCGTTATCGGGAACACCGGGGAGCTGTTTTTT
TRBJ2-1 NA TRBV7-8 once CASSPTKRAYNEQFF TGTGCCAGCAGCCCTACTAAGCGGGCCTACAATGAGCAGTTCTTC
TRBJ2-7 NA TRBV19 NA CASVGASGGDYEQYF TGTGCCAGTGTGGGGGCTAGCGGAGGGGACTACGAGCAGTACTTC
TRBJ2-5 TRBD2 TRBV9 NA CASSARISGNQETQYF TGTGCCAGCAGCGCAAGGATTAGCGGGAACCAAGAGACCCAGTACTTC
TRBJ2-1 TRBD2 TRBV2 NA CASKGTSGRSEQFF TGTGCCAGCAAGGGGACTAGCGGGAGAAGTGAGCAGTTCTTC
TRBJ1-5 TRBD1 TRBV23-1 many CASKITGGRQPQHF TGCGCCAGCAAAATAACAGGGGGCCGGCAGCCCCAGCATTTT
TRBJ1-4 NA TRBV12-1 NA CASSFDGTGAEKLFF TGTGCCAGCAGCTTTGACGGGACAGGGGCTGAAAAACTGTTTTTT
TRBJ1-2 NA TRBV10-3 NA CAISDDGNYGYTF TGTGCCATCAGTGATGACGGAAACTATGGCTACACCTTC
TRBJ2-2 NA TRBV25-1 NA CASSEGGGETGELFF TGTGCCAGCAGTGAAGGAGGCGGAGAAACCGGGGAGCTGTTTTTT
TRBJ2-1 TRBD2 TRBV28 NA CASSLRLAGAHNEQFF TGTGCCAGCAGTTTACGCCTAGCGGGAGCCCACAATGAGCAGTTCTTC
TRBJ2-5 TRBD1 TRBV7-8 few CASSAPTGVETQYF TGTGCCAGCAGCGCACCGACAGGGGTTGAGACCCAGTACTTC
TRBJ2-1 NA TRBV7-2 NA CASSPYRSNEQFF TGTGCCAGCAGCCCTTATCGTTCCAATGAGCAGTTCTTC
TRBJ2-1 NA TRBV13 NA CASSPGERTYNEQFF TGTGCCAGCAGCCCCGGGGAGCGAACCTACAATGAGCAGTTCTTC
TRBJ1-1 NA TRBV29-1 NA CSVERNTEAFF TGCAGCGTTGAACGGAACACTGAAGCTTTCTTT
TRBJ1-5 TRBD1 TRBV2 NA CASTGTGGEGQPQHF TGTGCCAGCACCGGGACAGGGGGCGAAGGTCAGCCCCAGCATTTT
TRBJ2-5 NA TRBV10-1 NA CASSETTKLGTQYF TGCGCCAGCAGTGAGACCACTAAACTCGGGACCCAGTACTTC
TRBJ1-5 NA TRBV10-2 NA CASSETEINQPQHF TGCGCCAGCAGTGAGACCGAGATTAATCAGCCCCAGCATTTT